A single sample is the source of the 29 T cell receptor beta chains below, sequenced in a study of cytomegalovirus exposure and HLA in healthy donors. The PCR contained 60 Vbeta and 13 Jbeta primers. Assay used: immunoSEQ multiplex PCR; TCRdb lists only in-frame clones, some missing. This table has about 120,000 clones, 60% to 85% appearing once. The sample taken for sequencing was PBMCs. The receptors were gathered from a woman aged 40 to 49 in good health and CMV-seropositive.

This rearrangement joins TRBV7-9 to TRBJ2-7; tentative D call: TRBD1 (5 bases). Germline V gene sequence: CDR1 SEHNR, CDR2 FQNEAQ (reference sequence). The CDR3 has 14 amino acids. Trimming cost V 5 bases and J 5 bases, with 16 bases left between them. The chain's CDR3 is CASSPPGRVNEQYF. CDR3 nucleotides: TGTGCCAGCAGCCCCCCGGGCAGGGTAAACGAGCAGTACTTC.

The chain links TRBV9 to TRBJ1-6; a weak D match, TRBD1 (5 bases). From germline, CDR1 is SGDLS and CDR2 YYNGEE. This CDR3 contains 15 residues. Between the trimmed V and J ends, which lost 3 bases and 9 bases, there was a span of 16 bases. CDR3 residues: CASSDQGLAGSPLHF. In nucleotides, the CDR3 is TGTGCCAGCAGCGACCAGGGACTCGCTGGTTCACCCCTCCACTTT.

In DNA form, the CDR3 reads TGTGCCAGAAGCTTGACGGAGGGGACAACTAATGAAAAACTGTTTTTT. Translating gives CARSLTEGTTNEKLFF. The V and J genes are TRBV5-3 and TRBJ1-4; tentatively, D is TRBD1 (5 bases). TRBV5-3 is sorted into the ORF group, with uncertain function. Trimming took off 1 base at V and 0 bases at J, with 10 bases between the two ends. CDR3 length: 16 amino acids.

The V gene is TRBV25-1, the J gene TRBJ2-7, with TRBD1 as a possible D gene (5 bases). V was shortened by 1 base and J by 6 bases, with 13 bases between the two germline ends. The CDR3 extends over 14 amino acids. Germline-derived CDR1 and CDR2 are MGHDK and SYGVNS. This CDR3 is CASSESARVAEQYF. CDR3 in DNA: TGTGCCAGCAGTGAATCTGCCAGGGTGGCCGAGCAGTACTTC.

V is TRBV4-1 and J is TRBJ1-6; D is unresolved. CDR3 length: 13 amino acids. The ends were cut back, 1 base at V and 8 bases at J, with 6 bases in the middle. Germline values: CDR1 MGHRA, CDR2 YSYEKL. The CDR3: CASSQVFYSPLHF. The CDR3 nucleotides are TGCGCCAGCAGCCAAGTATTTTATTCACCCCTCCACTTT.

The rearrangement links TRBV5-8 to TRBJ2-1; D is unclear. Germline V gene lookup returns CDR1 SGHTS and CDR2 YDEGEE. The CDR3 totals 15 residues. V gave up 2 bases and J gave up 0 bases, with 9 bases separating them. CDR3 DNA: TGTGCCAGCAGCTTTGGCGGAAGCTCCTACAATGAGCAGTTCTTC. It is translated as CASSFGGSSYNEQFF.

This clone was picked up a small number of times. The rearrangement joins TRBV9 to TRBJ2-7, with 11 nucleotides matching TRBD2. The CDR3 runs to 15 residues. Looked up from germline, CDR1 is SGDLS and CDR2 is YYNGEE. V gave up 0 bases and J gave up 5 bases; unmatched junction bases: 4. CDR3 bases: TGTGCCAGCAGCGTAGTGACTAGCGGGATCAACGAGCAGTACTTC. Its translation is CASSVVTSGINEQYF. Filled out from reference TRBV9 and TRBJ2-7, the complete variable domain reads DSGVTQTPKHLITATGQRVTLRCSPRSGDLSVYWYQQSLDQGLQFLIQYYNGEERAKGNILERFSAQQFPDLHSELNLSSLELGDSALYFCASSVVTSGINEQYFGPGTRLTVT.

The chain links TRBV9 to TRBJ2-7; D perhaps matches TRBD1 (6 bases). V was cut by 0 bases and J by 0 bases, with 7 bases left in between. The CDR3 covers 14 residues. The germline V gene encodes CDR1 SGDLS and CDR2 YYNGEE. The CDR3, as DNA: TGTGCCAGCAGCGTAGGGACAGACTCCTACGAGCAGTACTTC. It specifies CASSVGTDSYEQYF. Using reference TRBV9 and TRBJ2-7 for the parts outside the CDR3, the full variable domain is DSGVTQTPKHLITATGQRVTLRCSPRSGDLSVYWYQQSLDQGLQFLIQYYNGEERAKGNILERFSAQQFPDLHSELNLSSLELGDSALYFCASSVGTDSYEQYFGPGTRLTVT.

The chain links TRBV18 to TRBJ2-7, with TRBD1 as a possible D gene (6 bases). CDR1 is KGHSH, CDR2 LQKENI, per germline. This CDR3 spans 14 amino acids. Trimming left V 4 bases short and J 5 bases short, with 15 bases between. For the CDR3, the DNA is TGTGCCAGCTCACAGCAAACAGGGCTGGACGAGCAGTACTTC. Translating it yields CASSQQTGLDEQYF.

The genes are TRBV6-5 and TRBJ2-1; D is possibly TRBD2 (6 bases). V lost 0 bases to trimming and J lost 3 bases, with 9 bases between them. Germline CDR1 is MNHEY and CDR2 is SVGAGI. The CDR3 length is 15 residues. The CDR3 here is CASSYSRTNYNEQFF. The CDR3 DNA is TGTGCCAGCAGTTACTCGCGGACTAACTACAATGAGCAGTTCTTC.

The chain recombines TRBV6-6 with TRBJ2-1; D might be TRBD2 (6 bases). From germline, CDR1 is MNHNY and CDR2 SVGAGI (reference sequence). V was trimmed by 2 bases and J by 5 bases, leaving 10 bases between them. This CDR3 region has 14 residues. CDR3 protein: CASSYKAGNNEQFF. CDR3 nucleotides: TGTGCCAGCAGTTACAAGGCGGGAAACAATGAGCAGTTCTTC.

A remark on this clone: An end of the junction does not agree with germline; a read error may underlie this. The CDR3 sequence is CASSGMTGIFAYEQYF. The CDR3 bases are TGTGCTAGCAGCGGGATGACAGGTATCTTCGCCTACGAGCAGTACTTC. This chain links TRBV7-7 with TRBJ2-7; D is perhaps TRBD2 (7 bases). The CDR3 is 16 amino acids. The germline V gene has CDR1 SSHAT and CDR2 FNYEAQ (reference sequence). Complete variable domain (other parts from reference TRBV7-7 and TRBJ2-7): GAGVSQSPRYKVTKRGQDVTLRCDPISSHATLYWYQQALGQGPEFLTYFNYEAQPDKSGLPSDRFSAERPEGSISTLTIQRTEQRDSAMYRCASSGMTGIFAYEQYFGPGTRLTVT.

The rearrangement uses TRBV6-6 and TRBJ2-2, with TRBD1 identical over 7 bases. V gave up 4 bases and J gave up 1 base; unmatched junction bases: 3. Germline V gene lookup returns CDR1 MNHNY and CDR2 SVGAGI (reference sequence). This CDR3 spans 15 amino acids. CDR3 residues: CASSSRQGNTGELFF. The CDR3 DNA sequence: TGTGCCAGCAGTTCCAGACAGGGGAACACCGGGGAGCTGTTTTTT.

The rearrangement uses TRBV18 and TRBJ2-7, with 8 bases aligning to TRBD2. CDR3 size: 16 residues. Germline CDR1 KGHSH, CDR2 LQKENI. J gave up 1 base and V 5 bases, and 10 bases lay outside the gene matches. CDR3 in DNA: TGTGCCAGCTCAACTTCTAGCGGGCCAGGATCCTACGAGCAGTACTTC. Amino acid sequence: CASSTSSGPGSYEQYF.

The chain employs TRBV27 and TRBJ2-5; 8 positions match TRBD2. Per the germline V gene, CDR1 is MNHEY and CDR2 is SMNVEV (reference sequence). The CDR3 has 17 residues. V was clipped by 5 bases and J by 2 bases; unmatched bases: 13. The CDR3 DNA reads as TGTGCCAGCAGTCCTCCCCTAGTCGGGGGGGGACAAGAGACCCAGTACTTC. It translates to CASSPPLVGGGQETQYF.

The rearrangement links TRBV6-4 to TRBJ2-3, with D possibly matching TRBD2 (6 bases). The CDR3 sequence is 15 residues long. The V and J ends lost 7 bases and 1 base respectively, with 15 bases between them. Germline values: CDR1 MRHNA, CDR2 SNTAGT. The CDR3 spells CASTTTSLGTDTQYF. The CDR3 bases are TGTGCCAGCACCACGACTAGTTTAGGCACAGATACGCAGTATTTT.

V gene TRBV6-5 combines with J gene TRBJ1-2; D is undetermined. V was cut by 6 bases and J by 4 bases, with 9 bases left in between. CDR1 MNHEY and CDR2 SVGAGI come from the germline V gene. The CDR3 has 12 residues. CDR3 DNA: TGTGCCAGCAGGGGAGCTAGCTATGGCTACACCTTC. Protein sequence: CASRGASYGYTF.

J is TRBJ2-1 and V is TRBV19; D possibly corresponds to TRBD2 (5 bases). Germline CDR1 is LNHDA and CDR2 is SQIVND (reference sequence). Trimming cost V 0 bases and J 9 bases, with 6 bases left between them. The CDR3 consists of 12 residues. As DNA, the CDR3 is TGTGCCAGTAGTATAGATCGGGGTGAGCAGTTCTTC. Protein product: CASSIDRGEQFF. The full variable domain, with the rest looked up from reference TRBV19 and TRBJ2-1, is DGGITQSPKYLFRKEGQNVTLSCEQNLNHDAMYWYRQDPGQGLRLIYYSQIVNDFQKGDIAEGYSVSREKKESFPLTVTSAQKNPTAFYLCASSIDRGEQFFGPGTRLTVL.

This clone is classed as medium-sized (0.01 to 0.1%). The chain couples TRBV6-5 to TRBJ2-1; a possible D gene is TRBD2 (6 bases). The CDR3 runs 15 residues. V was cut by 2 bases and J by 7 bases, with 15 bases left in between. Per germline, CDR1 MNHEY and CDR2 SVGAGI. CDR3 sequence: CASSYTSEGGNEQFF. CDR3 DNA: TGTGCCAGCAGTTACACTTCGGAGGGTGGAAATGAGCAGTTCTTC.

The rearrangement links TRBV7-3 to TRBJ2-5, with TRBD1 matching 9 bases. CDR3 length: 14 amino acids. Germline-derived CDR1 and CDR2 are SGHTA and FQGTGA. J was trimmed by 5 bases and V by 5 bases; bases with no gene match: 6. The CDR3 is CASSPQGAGETQYF. The CDR3 DNA is TGTGCCAGCAGCCCACAGGGGGCGGGGGAGACCCAGTACTTC.

The chain recombines TRBV4-2 with TRBJ2-1, with 10 bases fitting TRBD1. V trimming: 2 bases; J trimming: 7 bases; junction bases outside the gene matches: 5. Germline lookup yields CDR1 LGHNA and CDR2 YNFKEQ. CDR3 size: 15 residues. The CDR3 nucleotides read TGTGCCAGCAGCCAACCGGGACAGGGGTCGAATGAGCAGTTCTTC. Translating gives CASSQPGQGSNEQFF.

This rearrangement joins TRBV29-1 to TRBJ2-2, with D possibly TRBD1 on 5 matching bases. Germline loops: CDR1 SQVTM, CDR2 ANQGSEA. CDR3 length: 16 residues. Trimming left V 7 bases short and J 6 bases short, with 24 bases between. CDR3 amino acids: CSALGAAGSNSGELFF. The CDR3 coding sequence is TGCAGCGCCTTAGGGGCTGCAGGCAGCAATTCCGGGGAGCTGTTTTTT.

V gene TRBV15 combines with J gene TRBJ1-2; 12 nucleotides line up with TRBD1. From germline, CDR1 is LNHNV and CDR2 YYDKDF (reference sequence). This CDR3 has 15 residues. The ends lost 2 bases at V and 7 bases at J; junction bases unmatched: 5. As DNA, the CDR3 is TGTGCCACCAGCAGACTAGGGGACAGGGGGCCTGGCTACACCTTC. This gives the protein CATSRLGDRGPGYTF.

CDR3 sequence: CSARFSNTIYF. In DNA form, the CDR3 reads TGCAGTGCTAGGTTCTCGAACACCATATATTTT. This chain connects TRBV20-1 to TRBJ1-3; D is ambiguous. The CDR3 runs 11 residues. CDR1 is DFQATT, CDR2 SNEGSKA, per germline (reference sequence). V dropped 3 bases and J dropped 7 bases, with 7 bases sitting between them.

This clone showed up just a few times. J is TRBJ1-3 and V is TRBV7-2, with 8 bases that match TRBD1. V lost 5 bases to trimming and J lost 7 bases; unmatched junction nucleotides: 10. The CDR3 runs to 15 residues. Looked up from germline, CDR1 is SGHTA and CDR2 is FQGNSA. CDR3 DNA: TGTGCCAGCAGCCTATCCACAAACAGGGGGAACACCATATATTTT. This encodes CASSLSTNRGNTIYF.

This chain joins TRBV6-6 and TRBJ2-6; D gene unclear. Trimming removed 7 bases at V and 0 bases at J, with 4 bases between. The germline CDR1 and CDR2 sequences are MNHNY and SVGAGI (reference sequence). The length of the CDR3 is 13 residues. This CDR3 is CASINSGANVLTF. In DNA, the CDR3 is TGTGCCAGCATCAACTCTGGGGCCAACGTCCTGACTTTC.

This clone was seen a handful of times. This chain joins TRBV28 and TRBJ1-3; 8 bases are a match to TRBD1. Germline values: CDR1 MDHEN, CDR2 SYDVKM. J gave up 6 bases and V 4 bases, and 5 bases lay outside the gene matches. The CDR3 consists of 14 residues. The CDR3 sequence: CASSSRTGSNTIYF. Here the CDR3 DNA reads TGTGCCAGCAGTTCCCGGACAGGGTCAAACACCATATATTTT.

This clone was seen a handful of times. The chain links TRBV7-9 to TRBJ2-3, with 7 bases lining up with TRBD2. Germline loops: CDR1 SEHNR, CDR2 FQNEAQ (reference sequence). There are 15 residues in the CDR3. V shed 3 bases, J shed 1 base, and the junction held 4 bases outside the gene matches. The CDR3 sequence is CASSFLAVGTDTQYF. The CDR3 DNA reads as TGTGCCAGCAGCTTTCTAGCGGTGGGCACAGATACGCAGTATTTT.

V and J are TRBV27 and TRBJ1-2; D is unresolved. Germline CDR1 reads MNHEY; CDR2 reads SMNVEV (reference sequence). The CDR3 totals 12 residues. Trimming shortened V by 3 bases and J by 8 bases, and 10 bases separated the two germline ends. CDR3 loop: CASSFRGYGYTF. Written as DNA, the CDR3 is TGTGCCAGCAGTTTTAGAGGGTACGGCTACACCTTC.